This T cell receptor beta chain was sequenced during a study of blood T cell repertoires in COVID-19. Study-level information: COVID-19 samples, acute and convalescent, were from the United States, Italy and Spain. PBMCs, B-cell-depleted T cells, or T cells provided the cDNA or gDNA that made up the material.

As handled by the study authors: Scientists estimated how many nucleated cells there were by amplifying reference gene primers. Here immunoSEQ multiplex PCR was the method, and the copy in TCRdb shows in-frame clones only, minus some. Clone size and V and J calls were adopted from that table, with D and trimming inferred from the DNA. The table lists under 300,000 clones, around 89% of them singletons. The junction had 7 bases not matched to a gene; V was cut back by 9 bases and J by 7 bases. Germline CDR1 reads SNHLY; CDR2 reads FYNNEI. The CDR3 length is 13 residues. The receptor's source is a woman between 40 and 50 years old with acute or convalescent COVID-19. The sample comprised peripheral blood. The V gene is TRBV2, the J gene TRBJ1-2, with 11 bases lining up with TRBD1. The CDR3 sequence is CASYRDRGGGYTF. CDR3 DNA sequence: TGTGCCAGTTACCGGGACAGGGGGGGTGGCTACACCTTC.